This T cell receptor (beta chain) was sequenced for a study of blood T cell repertoires in COVID-19 (TCRdb year 2020). Context from the whole study: Samples from collaborators originated in the United States, Italy and Spain and spanned both the acute and convalescent phases of COVID-19. The samples were drawn from two sources: the first 160 participants of the ongoing ImmuneRACE study, and 1,000 to 1,500 subjects contributed by 6 global collaborators. A freely available public database, intended as a resource for researchers studying the immune response to SARS-CoV-2, is where the repertoires were released. The material from the prospective study consisted of cDNA or gDNA derived from T cells, B-cell-depleted T cells, or PBMCs. A de-identified subject ID, COVID-19 status, age in years and sex were almost always included in the sample metadata. Deeply sampled blood TCRbeta repertoires from subjects exposed to, actively infected with, or recovered from COVID-19 were included in the dataset. Where available, HLA class I and class II types were obtained from metadata supplied by the sample provider rather than from assay-based typing. General findings and caveats noted by the study authors: The amount of clinical and demographic metadata varied by source and participant and was provided uncurated.

Concerning this clone itself: The specificity of this receptor is unknown. Base qualities are not provided; no much larger clone lies one nucleotide away.

The immunoSEQ Assay, a bias-controlled multiplex PCR, was used to amplify TCRbeta CDR3 regions from genomic DNA. Regarding the original processing steps: Nucleated cell counts per sample were estimated from amplification of reference gene primers within the assay. Sequence reads were collapsed and filtered to measure the absolute abundance of every unique TCRbeta CDR3 rearrangement. Productive Simpson clonality was computed per sample as the square root of Simpson's diversity index over productive rearrangements. Not all clones reach the TCRdb copy of this immuneACCESS table, which keeps in-frame sequences only. Checked studies attribute under half of the gap to unresolved V genes and leave the rest unexplained. The V and J calls and clone size come from that table; D and trimming were worked out from the DNA. This sample holds roughly 400,000 clones; approximately 90% were observed only once. The ten top clones hold approximately 1.2% of the sample.

The CDR3, from cysteine to phenylalanine, totals 13 residues. Solely the CDR3 DNA is kept, with 39 bases framed from the first base. The junction carries 8 bases between V and J, which are trimmed by 3 bases and 3 bases respectively. As encoded in the germline V gene, CDR1 is KGHSH while CDR2 is LQKENI. Participants in the prospective study were aged 18 to 89 years, lived in 20 to 25 United States geographic areas, and enrolled through a virtual design. To assign participants to cohorts, the prospective study relied on clinical history that participants themselves reported in a screening survey and a study questionnaire. ImmuneRACE Cohort 3 recovered participants were defined by two consecutive negative NP/OP PCR tests, healthcare professional clearance, or symptom resolution. In the prospective study, mobile phlebotomists collected whole blood, serum and a nasopharyngeal or oropharyngeal swab from each participant. Over an approximately 2-month period, participants in the prospective study had the option of providing additional blood draws and questionnaires. Before DNA extraction, prospective study blood samples were shipped either frozen or at room temperature.

The sequence is built from TRBV18 and TRBJ2-5; TRBD2 is perhaps the D gene, given 6 matching bases. This receptor was obtained from a young man who had recovered from COVID-19. Sequencing used PBMCs or T cells enriched from blood (not recorded which). This receptor carries the CDR3 CASSPPGEETQYF. The base sequence is TGTGCCAGCTCACCCCCGGGGGAAGAGACCCAGTACTTC.